This is a list of T cell receptor beta chains from one sample in a study of blood T cell repertoires in COVID-19. Using immunoSEQ multiplex PCR, the repertoire was profiled, and TCRdb retains in-frame clones only, with some absent. This sample has under 300,000 clones, with over 75% found just once. Sequenced material: peripheral blood. These receptors originate from a man aged 25-45 years who had recovered from COVID-19. The CDR3 runs from the conserved cysteine through the conserved F or W. D genes are given only for firm matches. Expanded clones get a size class; other rows say once, few or many, or leave the size out.

J gene,clone size,D gene,V gene,CDR3 DNA,CDR3 protein
TRBJ2-3,once,TRBD2,TRBV12-3/TRBV12-4,TGTGCCAGCAGTTTTTGGGGGGGTACGCAGTATTTT,CASSFWGGTQYF
TRBJ1-6,NA,NA,TRBV12-3/TRBV12-4,TGTGCCAGCAGTTTCTACCCAAATTCACCCCTCCACTTT,CASSFYPNSPLHF
TRBJ1-4,once,NA,TRBV2,TGTGCCAGCAGCGCCATAGCAACTAATGAAAAACTGTTTTTT,CASSAIATNEKLFF
TRBJ1-2,NA,NA,TRBV4-1,TGCGCCAGCAGCCCCCTGGCCCTTATTTCTTATGGCTACACCTTC,CASSPLALISYGYTF
TRBJ2-3,NA,TRBD2,TRBV6-5,TGTGCCAGCAGTTGGGGCGGGGGAACAGATACGCAGTATTTT,CASSWGGGTDTQYF
TRBJ2-6,NA,NA,TRBV19,TGTGCCAGTAATGGGGCAGCTGGGGCCAACGTCCTGACTTTC,CASNGAAGANVLTF
TRBJ2-7,few,TRBD2,TRBV6-5,TGTGCCAGCAGTTACTCGCTAGCGGGGAGCTCCTACGAGCAGTACTTC,CASSYSLAGSSYEQYF
TRBJ2-3,NA,NA,TRBV10-3,TGTGCCATCCGGGGGAGGACAAACACAGATACGCAGTATTTT,CAIRGRTNTDTQYF
TRBJ1-1,NA,TRBD1,TRBV6-5,TGTGCCAGCAGATTAACAGGGGTAGACACTGAAGCTTTCTTT,CASRLTGVDTEAFF
TRBJ1-4,NA,NA,TRBV4-1,TGCGCCAGCAGCCAAGATCTGCAGGGCTGGGAAAAACTGTTTTTT,CASSQDLQGWEKLFF
TRBJ1-6,NA,TRBD1,TRBV4-1,TGCGCCAGCAGCCAAGCACAGGGGAATTCACCCCTCCACTTT,CASSQAQGNSPLHF
TRBJ1-4,NA,NA,TRBV28,TGTGCCAGCAGTTTCCTTGAAAAACTGTTTTTT,CASSFLEKLFF
TRBJ1-1,NA,TRBD1,TRBV6-5,TGTGCCAGCAGAGCACAGGGGGCTGCTGAAGCTTTCTTT,CASRAQGAAEAFF
TRBJ1-1,NA,NA,TRBV12-3/TRBV12-4,TGTGCCAGCCTCCAGGGGTTGAACACTGAAGCTTTCTTT,CASLQGLNTEAFF
TRBJ1-5,NA,TRBD1,TRBV28,TGTGCCAGCAGTTTGTCTGCCGGGACAGGGGTGTGGCAGCCCCAGCATTTT,CASSLSAGTGVWQPQHF
TRBJ1-6,NA,TRBD1,TRBV4-1,TGCGCCAGCAGCCAACCGGGACAGGGGACATATTCACCCCTCCACTTT,CASSQPGQGTYSPLHF
TRBJ1-1,few,NA,TRBV2,TGTGCCAGCAGTGAGCAGGGGAGAGGCCAAGCTTTCTTT,CASSEQGRGQAFF
TRBJ1-2,NA,TRBD1,TRBV12-3/TRBV12-4,TGTGCCAGCAGGCGACAGGGGGCGCAAGGCTACACCTTC,CASRRQGAQGYTF
TRBJ1-6,NA,NA,TRBV19,TGTGCCAGTAACAAATACACAGGGTCTCACGCACCCCTCCACTTT,CASNKYTGSHAPLHF
TRBJ1-5,NA,NA,TRBV19,TGTGCCAGTAGGGGCCTCCTCCGGGATAGCAATCAGCCCCAGCATTTT,CASRGLLRDSNQPQHF
TRBJ2-2,many,TRBD1,TRBV5-1,TGCGCCAGCAGCTCGCCTTACAGGGGACGGACCGGGGAGCTGTTTTTT,CASSSPYRGRTGELFF
TRBJ1-2,NA,TRBD1,TRBV2,TGTGCCCAACGCTTTCGTTATTGGGCAGGGGGCGCCGATGGCTACACCTTC,CAQRFRYWAGGADGYTF
TRBJ1-2,NA,TRBD1,TRBV7-8,TGTGCCAGCAGCTCGGGACAGGGGGCTACCGGAGATGGCTACACCTTC,CASSSGQGATGDGYTF
TRBJ2-1,NA,NA,TRBV12-3/TRBV12-4,TGTGCCAGCAGTGCGACTAGGTACAATGAGCAGTTCTTC,CASSATRYNEQFF
TRBJ2-1,NA,NA,TRBV5-8,TGTGCCAGCAGAGTCCTCGAGAGAACTAATGAGCAGTTCTTC,CASRVLERTNEQFF
TRBJ2-5,NA,TRBD2,TRBV2,TGTGCCAGCAGTAGCGGGGGGGTTGAGACCCAGTACTTC,CASSSGGVETQYF
TRBJ1-1,NA,NA,TRBV19,TGTGCCAGTAGTCGGTCAGGGGCTTATCGAACTGAAGCTTTCTTT,CASSRSGAYRTEAFF
TRBJ1-1,NA,NA,TRBV20-1,TGCAGTTCCCGAACCGACATCTTTGCTTTCTTT,CSSRTDIFAFF
TRBJ1-1,NA,TRBD1,TRBV7-2,TGTGCCAGCAATTTCCAGGGGGTACTGTGGACTGAAGCTTTCTTT,CASNFQGVLWTEAFF
TRBJ1-5,NA,TRBD1,TRBV2,TGTGCCAGTAAGGGACAGGGACCGGTTAATCAGCCCCAGCATTTT,CASKGQGPVNQPQHF
TRBJ2-5,NA,NA,TRBV5-1,TGCGCCAGCAGCCAGTACCAAGAGACCCAGTACTTC,CASSQYQETQYF
TRBJ2-5,NA,TRBD1,TRBV5-5,TGTGCCAGCAGCCCTCGACAGGGGCTAAGCCTATTAAGACCAGAGACCCAGTACTTC,CASSPRQGLSLLRPETQYF
TRBJ1-2,NA,TRBD1,TRBV5-1,TGCGCCAGCAGTAGGGACAGCACCGTGTATGGCTACACCTTC,CASSRDSTVYGYTF
TRBJ1-5,NA,TRBD1,TRBV18,TGTGCCAGCTCAACATGGACAGGGGTGGATCAGCCCCAGCATTTT,CASSTWTGVDQPQHF
TRBJ1-2,NA,TRBD1,TRBV4-1,TGCGCCAGCAGCCAAGATATGGCCCCAGTCAGGGGGAATGGCTACACCTTC,CASSQDMAPVRGNGYTF